These 27 T cell receptor beta chains share one sample of origin, sequenced in a study of shared clonotypes between healthy human individuals. Positive CCR7 selection of CD45RO-negative cells yielded the naive CD8 cells, and terminally differentiated effector memory CD45RA+ cells were excluded. The repertoire was sequenced with immunoSEQ multiplex PCR; TCRdb's copy has only in-frame clones and lacks some. The sample consists of some 2.1 million clones, over 85% of them appearing once. Sequenced material: naive CD8+ T cells from PBMCs. The receptors come from a young man in good health. Some clones in this sample may be carry-over from other donors' samples.

The chain employs TRBV7-2 and TRBJ2-3, with 10 bases fitting TRBD2. Germline CDR1 reads SGHTA; CDR2 reads FQGNSA. The CDR3 is 19 residues long. J lost 1 base, V lost 0 bases, and 10 bases had no gene match. In DNA form, the CDR3 reads TGTGCCAGCAGCTTAGCGTCCAGCGGGAGGGCCGCTGGCACAGATACGCAGTATTTT. This gives the protein CASSLASSGRAAGTDTQYF.

This clone turned up a few times. This chain links TRBV11-2 with TRBJ1-1, with 9 bases aligning to TRBD1. V gave up 6 bases and J gave up 1 base; unmatched junction bases: 6. CDR1 and CDR2 (germline): SGHAT, FQNNGV. The CDR3 has 15 residues. The CDR3 DNA sequence: TGTGCCAGCAGGAACAGACAGGGGGGGAACACTGAAGCTTTCTTT. It translates to CASRNRQGGNTEAFF.

The chain couples TRBV15 to TRBJ2-3; D is unclear. This CDR3 region has 14 residues. Germline V lookup: CDR1 LNHNV, CDR2 YYDKDF (reference sequence). Trimming stripped 1 base from V and 4 bases from J, with 9 bases between. CDR3 protein: CATSRVARADTQYF. CDR3 bases: TGTGCCACCAGCAGAGTTGCGAGAGCAGATACGCAGTATTTT.

The chain links TRBV19 to TRBJ2-2; D is perhaps TRBD1 (6 bases). CDR1 and CDR2 from the germline V gene are LNHDA and SQIVND (reference sequence). The V gene lost 3 bases and the J gene lost 1 base, with 12 bases spanning the gap. This CDR3 has 16 amino acids. The CDR3 bases are TGTGCCAGTAGTATTTTCCAGGGGTGGAACACCGGGGAGCTGTTTTTT. Encoded protein: CASSIFQGWNTGELFF.

This chain links TRBV27 with TRBJ2-7; 9 nucleotides align to TRBD2. From germline, CDR1 is MNHEY and CDR2 SMNVEV (reference sequence). This CDR3 region has 15 residues. With 1 base clipped from V and 3 bases from J, the junction kept 4 bases outside the gene matches. The CDR3 nucleotides are TGTGCCAGCAGTTTATATCCTAGCGGGATCTACGAGCAGTACTTC. Residues: CASSLYPSGIYEQYF.

The gene calls are TRBV27 and TRBJ1-5; TRBD1 might be the D (6 bases). Germline assignment: CDR1 MNHEY and CDR2 SMNVEV (reference sequence). This CDR3 is built from 13 residues. Between the trimmed V and J ends, which lost 2 bases and 6 bases, there was a span of 8 bases. The CDR3 sequence is CASSLRGAQPQHF. DNA for the CDR3: TGTGCCAGCAGTTTACGGGGGGCTCAGCCCCAGCATTTT.

The rearrangement joins TRBV7-9 to TRBJ1-2, with D tentatively TRBD1 (6 bases). The CDR3 is 14 residues long. V lost 3 bases, J lost 5 bases, and 13 bases lay in between. Germline V CDR1 and CDR2: SEHNR, FQNEAQ (reference sequence). The CDR3 region is CASSFPGGAYGYTF. In nucleotides, the CDR3 is TGTGCCAGCAGCTTTCCCGGGGGGGCTTATGGCTACACCTTC.

This chain joins TRBV7-9 and TRBJ2-5, with 10 nucleotides matching TRBD2. V lost 5 bases, J lost 3 bases, and 6 bases stayed unmatched. Germline V CDR1 and CDR2: SEHNR, FQNEAQ (reference sequence). This CDR3 is built from 15 residues. In DNA form, the CDR3 reads TGTGCCAGCAGCGACGGGCTAGCGGGAGAAGAGACCCAGTACTTC. Translation gives CASSDGLAGEETQYF.

V and J are TRBV5-1 and TRBJ2-1; D is possibly TRBD1 (6 bases). V lost 3 bases, J lost 8 bases, and 21 bases lay in between. The CDR3 is made up of 16 amino acids. The germline V gene has CDR1 SGHRS and CDR2 YFSETQ. The CDR3 bases are TGCGCCAGCAGCTGGGGTTTCTTACAGGGTCAGGATGAGCAGTTCTTC. Its translation: CASSWGFLQGQDEQFF.

About this clone itself: Other DNA sequences within the sample encode an identical CDR3. The chain couples TRBV5-6 to TRBJ1-5; D not resolved. V gave up 2 bases and J gave up 6 bases, with 12 bases separating them. CDR3 length: 14 residues. The germline V gene encodes CDR1 SGHDT and CDR2 YYEEEE. The CDR3 sequence: CASSLGPGGQPQHF. The DNA for the CDR3 is TGTGCCAGCAGCTTAGGACCGGGCGGTCAGCCCCAGCATTTT.

J is TRBJ2-3 and V is TRBV7-2; 9 nucleotides align to TRBD2. Germline V lookup: CDR1 SGHTA, CDR2 FQGNSA. V dropped 3 bases and J dropped 6; count of bases not matched to a gene: 7. There are 15 residues in the CDR3. The CDR3 spells CASSLGTSYLDTQYF. In DNA, the CDR3 is TGTGCCAGCAGCTTGGGGACTAGCTACCTGGATACGCAGTATTTT.

In its sample, this clone was seen many times. The chain combines TRBV6-1 with TRBJ2-7, with D perhaps TRBD1 or TRBD2 (5 bases each). CDR3 length: 14 amino acids. Germline loops: CDR1 MNHNS, CDR2 SASEGT. The germline V and J ends were trimmed by 6 bases and 2 bases, with 14 bases remaining between them. CDR3 region: CASSGRGLTYEQYF. CDR3 coding DNA: TGTGCCAGCAGCGGTCGGGGCCTGACCTACGAGCAGTACTTC.

The chain uses TRBV14 and TRBJ2-1, with D uncertain. V gave up 4 bases and J gave up 6 bases, with 13 bases separating them. The CDR3 is 14 amino acids. CDR1 is SGHDN and CDR2 is FVKESK in the germline V gene. The DNA of the CDR3 is TGTGCCAGCAGCCCCCATCGGGTTGGCAATGAGCAGTTCTTC. Translating gives CASSPHRVGNEQFF.

V gene TRBV28 combines with J gene TRBJ2-7; D gene uncertain. The CDR3 runs to 14 residues. Germline V gene sequence: CDR1 MDHEN, CDR2 SYDVKM. The germline V and J ends were trimmed by 2 bases and 7 bases, with 15 bases remaining between them. This CDR3 reads CASSLQLKGAEQYF. The CDR3 DNA is TGTGCCAGCAGTTTACAGCTCAAGGGTGCAGAGCAGTACTTC.

The rearrangement links TRBV2 to TRBJ2-5; 9 nucleotides match TRBD1. CDR1 and CDR2 from the germline V gene are SNHLY and FYNNEI. The CDR3 extends over 17 amino acids. Here the CDR3 reads CDLSASGQGISKETQYF. In DNA form, the CDR3 reads TGTGACTTAAGTGCTTCTGGACAGGGGATTTCCAAAGAGACCCAGTACTTC. The full variable domain, completed using reference TRBV2 and TRBJ2-5, is EPEVTQTPSHQVTQMGQEVILRCVPISNHLYFYWYRQILGQKVEFLVSFYNNEISEKSEIFDDQFSVERPDGSNFTLKIRSTKLEDSAMYFCDLSASGQGISKETQYFGPGTRLLVL.

V gene TRBV6-6 combines with J gene TRBJ2-1; D unresolved. Trimming left V 10 bases short and J 6 bases short, with 10 bases between. This CDR3 is 11 amino acids long. Germline loops: CDR1 MNHNY, CDR2 SVGAGI (reference sequence). CDR3 in amino acids: CATMRGNEQFF. CDR3 bases: TGTGCCACCATGCGCGGCAATGAGCAGTTCTTC.

The V call is TRBV10-3, the J call TRBJ1-1; maybe TRBD1 (5 bases). The CDR3 is 15 residues long. Germline V gene sequence: CDR1 ENHRY, CDR2 SYGVKD. Trimming took off 0 bases at V and 6 bases at J, with 14 bases between the two ends. The CDR3 sequence is CAISESPRSRAEAFF. In DNA form, the CDR3 reads TGTGCCATCAGTGAGTCTCCCCGAAGCAGGGCTGAAGCTTTCTTT.

The chain carries TRBV5-6 and TRBJ1-1; D call uncertain. CDR3 length equals 14 residues. Germline V CDR1 and CDR2: SGHDT, YYEEEE. Trimming cost V 3 bases and J 3 bases, with 12 bases left between them. The CDR3 spells CASSSPSGYTEAFF. The CDR3 coding sequence is TGTGCCAGCAGCTCCCCTTCGGGGTACACTGAAGCTTTCTTT.

J is TRBJ2-2 and V is TRBV27; D possibly corresponds to TRBD2 (5 bases). The CDR3 sequence is 16 residues long. With 7 bases removed from V and 1 base from J, the gap between germline ends came to 16 bases. The germline V gene has CDR1 MNHEY and CDR2 SMNVEV (reference sequence). The CDR3 loop reads CASTPSAGENTGELFF. CDR3 DNA: TGTGCCAGCACCCCTTCCGCCGGGGAGAACACCGGGGAGCTGTTTTTT.

This clone came up once. The CDR3 loop reads CATEGFTEAFF. The CDR3 nucleotides are TGTGCCACCGAGGGGTTCACTGAAGCTTTCTTT. The chain has TRBV6-5 and TRBJ1-1; D perhaps matches TRBD1 (5 bases). Germline CDR1 reads MNHEY; CDR2 reads SVGAGI. V was clipped by 10 bases and J by 4 bases, with 10 bases between them. The CDR3 is 11 amino acids.

This chain links TRBV18 with TRBJ2-7; weak D call: TRBD1 (5 bases). Germline V CDR1 and CDR2: KGHSH, LQKENI. CDR3 size: 13 residues. Trimming stripped 1 base from V and 5 bases from J, with 9 bases between. The CDR3 region has the DNA TGTGCCAGCTCACCACGGGGCGAAAACGAGCAGTACTTC. Amino acid sequence: CASSPRGENEQYF.

V gene TRBV9 combines with J gene TRBJ2-5, with 7 nucleotides matching TRBD2. The CDR3 has 16 amino acids. J was trimmed by 4 bases and V by 4 bases; bases with no gene match: 13. Germline loops: CDR1 SGDLS, CDR2 YYNGEE. This CDR3 is CASSPGEGSWGETQYF. The CDR3, as DNA: TGTGCCAGCAGCCCGGGGGAGGGGAGCTGGGGAGAGACCCAGTACTTC.

V and J are TRBV9 and TRBJ2-1; possibly TRBD1 for D (5 bases). V was trimmed by 0 bases and J by 0 bases, leaving 7 bases between them. The CDR3 consists of 15 residues. Germline V CDR1 and CDR2: SGDLS, YYNGEE. CDR3 sequence (DNA): TGTGCCAGCAGCGTAGATGACAGCTCCTACAATGAGCAGTTCTTC. Protein sequence: CASSVDDSSYNEQFF.

The V gene is TRBV7-2, the J gene TRBJ1-2; 8 bases line up with TRBD1. There are 14 residues in the CDR3. Germline CDR1 is SGHTA and CDR2 is FQGNSA. Trimming cost V 3 bases and J 0 bases; bases outside gene matches: 0. The CDR3 is CASSLDRANYGYTF. In DNA, the CDR3 is TGTGCCAGCAGCTTGGACAGGGCTAACTATGGCTACACCTTC. The full variable domain, in which reference TRBV7-2 and TRBJ1-2 provide the parts outside the CDR3, is GAGVSQSPSNKVTEKGKDVELRCDPISGHTALYWYRQSLGQGLEFLIYFQGNSAPDKSGLPSDRFSAERTGGSVSTLTIQRTQQEDSAVYLCASSLDRANYGYTFGSGTRLTVV.

This chain links TRBV28 with TRBJ2-7; D assignment may be TRBD1 or TRBD2 (5 bases each). In germline, CDR1 is MDHEN, CDR2 SYDVKM. The V end was cut by 4 bases, the J end by 2 bases, with 15 bases between. The CDR3 sequence is 15 residues long. CDR3 sequence (DNA): TGTGCCAGCAGTTCACCGGGACGTTTGACCTACGAGCAGTACTTC. It specifies CASSSPGRLTYEQYF.

The gene calls are TRBV19 and TRBJ1-1; D might be TRBD1 (5 bases). Trimming took off 0 bases at V and 0 bases at J, with 11 bases between the two ends. The CDR3 covers 16 residues. Germline V gene lookup returns CDR1 LNHDA and CDR2 SQIVND (reference sequence). The CDR3 loop is CASSIDREGMNTEAFF. In DNA form, the CDR3 reads TGTGCCAGTAGTATAGACAGGGAGGGGATGAACACTGAAGCTTTCTTT.

The count of this clone is one. The V call is TRBV5-6, the J call TRBJ2-1; 10 bases match TRBD2. Per germline, CDR1 SGHDT and CDR2 YYEEEE. The ends lost 4 bases at V and 9 bases at J; junction bases unmatched: 13. The CDR3 totals 16 residues. The CDR3 loop reads CASSPASGSSGGEQFF. CDR3 sequence (DNA): TGTGCCAGCAGCCCCGCTAGCGGGAGCAGCGGGGGTGAGCAGTTCTTC.